This TCR beta chain was recovered during a study of T cells after yellow fever vaccination. The wider study: Those fractions that held only low numbers of cells were prepared using the SMART-Seq v4 Ultra Low Input RNA kit. Findings of the study overall: Of the clonotypes, a small share occurred in both CD4 and CD8 compartments. FACS-sorted repertoires might harbor abundant contaminating clonotypes from the bulk population.

This clonotype has more than one count but fewer than ten. Its antigen is unknown. The germline CDR1 and CDR2 sequences are SGHTA and FQGNSA. The CDR3 is 16 residues long. Trimming removed 1 base from V and 2 bases from J; junction bases left unmatched: 5. MiXCR, run by TCRdb on the 5' RACE reads, gives a single entry per CDR3 protein. The data contain about 160,000 distinct CDR3 sequences, around 7.3% of them singletons. The source material was CD4+ T cells sorted from PBMCs, sampled about 5 days after the first yellow fever vaccination. The chain is built from TRBV7-2 and TRBJ2-3, with 8 bases matching TRBD2. The receptor was derived from a man aged 18 to 29 who received the YFV17D yellow fever vaccine. In nucleotides, the CDR3 is TGTGCCAGCAGCTTAGTGTCTAGCGGGTACACAGATACGCAGTATTTT. Amino acids: CASSLVSSGYTDTQYF.